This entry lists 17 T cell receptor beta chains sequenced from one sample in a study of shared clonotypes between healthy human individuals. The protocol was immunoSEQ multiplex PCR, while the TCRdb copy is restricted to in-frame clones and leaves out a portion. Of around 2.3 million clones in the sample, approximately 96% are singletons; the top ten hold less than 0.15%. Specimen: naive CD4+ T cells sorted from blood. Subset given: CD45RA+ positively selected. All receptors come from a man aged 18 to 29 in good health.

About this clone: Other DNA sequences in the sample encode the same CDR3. The CDR3 DNA reads as TGTGCCAGCAGCCCCGGGACCTTAGGCTCCTACGAGCAGTACTTC. This sequence encodes CASSPGTLGSYEQYF. V gene TRBV6-5 combines with J gene TRBJ2-7; D tentatively reads TRBD1 or TRBD2 (5 bases each). Deletions cut 6 bases from V and 0 bases from J, with 15 bases between. The germline CDR1 and CDR2 sequences are MNHEY and SVGAGI. CDR3 length equals 15 residues.

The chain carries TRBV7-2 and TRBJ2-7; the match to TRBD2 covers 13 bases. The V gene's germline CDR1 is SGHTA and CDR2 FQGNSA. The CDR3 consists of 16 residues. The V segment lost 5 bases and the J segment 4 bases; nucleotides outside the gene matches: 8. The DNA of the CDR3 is TGTGCCAGCAGCGAAGGACTAGCGGGGGCTGCTTACGAGCAGTACTTC. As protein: CASSEGLAGAAYEQYF.

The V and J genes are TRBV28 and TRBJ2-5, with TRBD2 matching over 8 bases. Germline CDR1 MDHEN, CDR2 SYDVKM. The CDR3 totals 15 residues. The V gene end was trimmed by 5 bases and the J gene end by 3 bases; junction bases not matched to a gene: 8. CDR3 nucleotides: TGTGCCAGCAGTCGATACAGCGGGGGAAAAGAGACCCAGTACTTC. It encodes CASSRYSGGKETQYF.

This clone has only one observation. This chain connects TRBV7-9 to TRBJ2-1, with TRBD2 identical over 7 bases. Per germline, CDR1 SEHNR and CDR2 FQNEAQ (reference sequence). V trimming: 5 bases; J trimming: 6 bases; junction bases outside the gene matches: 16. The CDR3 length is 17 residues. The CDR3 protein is CASSPRSGGSQGNEQFF. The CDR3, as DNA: TGTGCCAGCAGCCCTCGGTCGGGCGGGAGTCAGGGCAATGAGCAGTTCTTC.

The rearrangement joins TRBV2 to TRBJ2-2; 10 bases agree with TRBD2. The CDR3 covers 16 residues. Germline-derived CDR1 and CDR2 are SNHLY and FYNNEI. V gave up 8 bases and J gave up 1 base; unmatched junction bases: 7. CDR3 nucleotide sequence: TGTGCCAGCGTGAGGACTAGCGGACAGAACACCGGGGAGCTGTTTTTT. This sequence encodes CASVRTSGQNTGELFF.

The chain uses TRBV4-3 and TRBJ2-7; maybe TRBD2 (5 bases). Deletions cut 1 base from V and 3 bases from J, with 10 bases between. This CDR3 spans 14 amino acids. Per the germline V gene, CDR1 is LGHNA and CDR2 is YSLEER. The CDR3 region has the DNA TGCGCCAGCAGCCAAGCACTTGGACTCTACGAGCAGTACTTC. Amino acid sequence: CASSQALGLYEQYF.

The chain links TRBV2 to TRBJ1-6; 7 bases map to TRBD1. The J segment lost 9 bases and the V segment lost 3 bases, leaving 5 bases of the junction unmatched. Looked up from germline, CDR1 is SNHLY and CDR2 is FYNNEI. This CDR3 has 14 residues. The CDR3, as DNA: TGTGCCAGCAGTGACAGGGGGGAAGGTTCACCCCTCCACTTT. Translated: CASSDRGEGSPLHF.

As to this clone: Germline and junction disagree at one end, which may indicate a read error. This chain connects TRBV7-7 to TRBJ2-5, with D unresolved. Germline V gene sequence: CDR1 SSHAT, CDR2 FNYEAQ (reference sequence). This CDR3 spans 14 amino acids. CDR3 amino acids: CASSLGQYQETQYF. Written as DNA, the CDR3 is TGTGCTAGCAGCTTAGGGCAATACCAAGAGACCCAGTACTTC.

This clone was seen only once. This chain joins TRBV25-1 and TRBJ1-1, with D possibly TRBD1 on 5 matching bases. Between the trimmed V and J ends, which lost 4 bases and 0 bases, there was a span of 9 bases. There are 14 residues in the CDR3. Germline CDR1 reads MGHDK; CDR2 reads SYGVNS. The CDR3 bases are TGTGCCAGCAGTGCACAGGTCATGAACACTGAAGCTTTCTTT. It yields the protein CASSAQVMNTEAFF.

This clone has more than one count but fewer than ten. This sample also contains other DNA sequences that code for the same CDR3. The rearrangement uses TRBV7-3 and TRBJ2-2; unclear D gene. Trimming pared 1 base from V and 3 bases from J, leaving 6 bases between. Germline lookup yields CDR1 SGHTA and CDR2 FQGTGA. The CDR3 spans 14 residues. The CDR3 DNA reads TGTGCCAGCAGCTTAAAGACCGACACCGGGGAGCTGTTTTTT. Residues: CASSLKTDTGELFF.

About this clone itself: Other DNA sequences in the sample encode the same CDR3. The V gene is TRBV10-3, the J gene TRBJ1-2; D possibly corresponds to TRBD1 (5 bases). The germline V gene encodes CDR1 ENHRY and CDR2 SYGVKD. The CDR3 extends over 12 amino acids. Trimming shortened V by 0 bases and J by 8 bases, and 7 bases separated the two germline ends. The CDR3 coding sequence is TGTGCCATCAGTGAGTCAGGGGCCGGCTACACCTTC. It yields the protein CAISESGAGYTF.

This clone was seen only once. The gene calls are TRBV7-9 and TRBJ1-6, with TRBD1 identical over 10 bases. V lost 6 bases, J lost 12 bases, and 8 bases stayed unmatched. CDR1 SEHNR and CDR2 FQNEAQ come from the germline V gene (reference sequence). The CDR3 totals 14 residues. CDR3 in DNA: TGTGCCAGCAGGTCAGGGGGGACAGGGGTACCCCTCCACTTT. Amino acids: CASRSGGTGVPLHF.

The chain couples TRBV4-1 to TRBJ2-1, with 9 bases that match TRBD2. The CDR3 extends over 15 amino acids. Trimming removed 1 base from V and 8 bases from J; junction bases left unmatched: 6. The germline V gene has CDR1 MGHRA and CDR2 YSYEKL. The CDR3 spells CASSQVPSGVYEQFF. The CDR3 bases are TGCGCCAGCAGCCAAGTACCTAGCGGGGTATATGAGCAGTTCTTC.

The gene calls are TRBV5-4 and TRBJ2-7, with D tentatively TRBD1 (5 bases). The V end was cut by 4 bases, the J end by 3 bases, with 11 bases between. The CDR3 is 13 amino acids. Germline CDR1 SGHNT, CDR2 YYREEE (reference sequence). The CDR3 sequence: CASSKDTYYEQYF. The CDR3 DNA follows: TGTGCCAGCAGCAAGGACACTTACTACGAGCAGTACTTC.

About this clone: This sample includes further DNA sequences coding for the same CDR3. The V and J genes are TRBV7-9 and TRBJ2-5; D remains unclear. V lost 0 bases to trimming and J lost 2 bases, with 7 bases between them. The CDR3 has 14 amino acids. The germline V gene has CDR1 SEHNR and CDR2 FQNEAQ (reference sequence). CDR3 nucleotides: TGTGCCAGCAGCTTAGCGGCGGTTCAAGAGACCCAGTACTTC. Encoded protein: CASSLAAVQETQYF.

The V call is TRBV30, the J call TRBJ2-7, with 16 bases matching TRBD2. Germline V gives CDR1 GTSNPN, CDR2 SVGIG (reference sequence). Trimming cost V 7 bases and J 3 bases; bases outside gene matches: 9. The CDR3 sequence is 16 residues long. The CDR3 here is CASSGTSGGAFYEQYF. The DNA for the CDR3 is TGTGCCTCTTCCGGGACTAGCGGGGGGGCATTCTACGAGCAGTACTTC.

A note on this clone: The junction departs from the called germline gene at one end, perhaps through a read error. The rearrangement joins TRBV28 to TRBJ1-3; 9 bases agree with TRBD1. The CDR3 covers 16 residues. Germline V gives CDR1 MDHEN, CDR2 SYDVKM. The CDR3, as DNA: TGTGCCAGCAGCTTATGGGGACAGGGTTCTGGAAACACCATATATTTT. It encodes CASSLWGQGSGNTIYF.